The present T cell receptor beta chain was sequenced within a study of vaccination and CD4 T cells after COVID-19. Overall study: Post-vaccination samples were procured at a median of 72 days following dose two (range 14 to 241). Stimulation of cells relied on overlapping spike peptides derived from SARS-CoV-2, HCoV-NL63, HCoV-OC43 and HCoV-229E.

The Oncomine TCR Beta short-read assay sequenced DNA from cultured CD4+ T cells. TCRdb re-derived calls from the PCR reads in MiXCR, one entry per CDR3 protein. In the table there are some 11,000 distinct CDR3 sequences, around 25% of which are singletons. Treatment: roughly ten-day PBMC culture with coronavirus spike peptide pools or control peptides (ViraFEST assay). This clonotype was observed a handful of times. The antigen is not known. The CDR3 is made up of 13 amino acids. Germline V lookup: CDR1 LGHNA, CDR2 YSLEER. V shed 0 bases and J shed 6 bases, with 9 bases lying between them. The specimen was CD4+ T cells from blood, cultured in vitro, collected after SARS-CoV-2 vaccination. This clonotype originated in a human donor who had recovered from COVID-19. The gene calls are TRBV4-3 and TRBJ2-7; D is unresolved. CDR3 loop: CASSQEPLSEQYF. DNA of the CDR3: TGCGCCAGCAGCCAAGAACCGCTCAGCGAGCAGTACTTC.